This TCR beta chain appears in the sequencing data of a study of blood T cell repertoires in COVID-19 (dated by TCRdb to the early 2020s). Regarding the complete study: Samples from collaborators originated in the United States, Italy and Spain and spanned both the acute and convalescent phases of COVID-19. The material from the prospective study consisted of cDNA or gDNA derived from T cells, B-cell-depleted T cells, or PBMCs. Subjects who had been exposed to COVID-19, were actively infected with it, or had recovered from it provided the deeply sampled blood TCRbeta repertoires that made up the dataset. The repertoires were released in a freely available public database meant as a resource for research on the immune response to SARS-CoV-2. Samples were obtained from the ongoing ImmuneRACE study (first 160 participants) and from about 1,300 subjects provided by 6 global collaborators. A de-identified subject ID, COVID-19 status, age in years and sex were almost always included in the sample metadata. Where available, HLA class I and class II types were taken from metadata supplied by the sample provider and were not determined by assay-based typing. Overall results and qualifications from the work: The amount of clinical and demographic metadata varied by source and participant and was provided uncurated.

The immunoSEQ Assay, a bias-controlled multiplex PCR, was used to amplify TCRbeta CDR3 regions from genomic DNA. The authors' pipeline ran thus. The number of nucleated cells in each sample was estimated by amplification of reference gene primers within the assay. Sequence reads were collapsed and filtered to measure the absolute abundance of every unique TCRbeta CDR3 rearrangement. For each sample, productive Simpson clonality was calculated by taking the square root of Simpson's diversity index across productive rearrangements. In its TCRdb copy, this immuneACCESS table keeps in-frame sequences only and misses some clones. Where compared with another copy, unresolved V genes explain less than half of these, and the others have no known cause. V and J calls and clone size come straight from that table; D and trimming were deduced from the DNA. Here the sample has 200,000 to 250,000 clones; approximately 78% occur a single time. Around 3.5% of the sample goes to the ten largest clones.

Regarding this clone: The specificity of this receptor is unknown. No base qualities exist here, and no much larger clone lies one base off it.

Collaborating institutions collected whole blood in K2EDTA tubes following their own protocols. For TCRbeta analysis, collaborator samples were shipped as frozen whole blood, as isolated PBMCs, or as DNA extracted from either sample type. The sample taken for sequencing was peripheral blood. This clonotype was sampled from a woman between 18 and 29 years old with acute or convalescent COVID-19.

The nucleotide sequence reads TGTGCCAGCAGCCTAAACCTGGGGACTAGCGGACGCCAAGAGACCCAGTACTTC. Its protein reads: CASSLNLGTSGRQETQYF. The chain is assembled from TRBV3-1 (or the pseudogene TRBV3-2) and TRBJ2-5, and 11 junctional nucleotides match TRBD2. The germline V and J ends show losses of 4 bases and 1 base respectively, and no gene match explains 11 bases of the junction. Taken from cysteine to phenylalanine, the CDR3 has 18 residues. The entry retains the CDR3 DNA only, 54 bases that are in frame from base 1. The germline V gene (reference sequence) supplies CDR1 LGHDT and CDR2 YNNKEL.